Sequencing of this T cell receptor (beta chain) was carried out in a study of T cells after yellow fever vaccination. TCRdb passed the 5' RACE reads through MiXCR, listing each CDR3 protein once. The data show around 110,000 distinct CDR3 sequences, 8% to 9.5% seen once. The CDR3 is 13 amino acids. Trimming removed 3 bases at V and 6 bases at J, with 12 bases between. Germline V lookup: CDR1 LGHNA, CDR2 YSLEER. This clonotype was recorded at least ten times. The sample here was CD8+ T cells sorted from PBMCs, taken 45 days after the yellow fever booster vaccination. This receptor was obtained from a man in his thirties or forties who received the YFV17D yellow fever vaccine. The chain uses TRBV4-3 and TRBJ2-7; D is unresolved. CDR3 coding DNA: TGCGCCAGCAGCCAGGCCCTAGAACGCGAGCAGTACTTC. This sequence encodes CASSQALEREQYF.